This T cell receptor (beta chain) stems from a study of cytomegalovirus exposure and HLA in healthy donors. Study background: Earlier findings included about 120 million unique TCR beta sequences obtained from approximately 170 million T cells. General study results and limits: Cytomegalovirus status was reportedly diagnosed by the classifier with high specificity and sensitivity. Researchers catalogued about 160 TCR beta chains as cytomegalovirus-associated.

The primer mix had 60 Vbeta and 13 Jbeta primers. Clones were read by immunoSEQ multiplex PCR, and TCRdb kept only the in-frame ones, dropping some. The sample includes 150,000 to 160,000 clones, 82% seen only once; the top ten take about 6.4%. A note on this clone: Its antigen is unknown.

This CDR3 comprises 14 residues. V shed 8 bases and J 2 bases; nucleotides not matched to a gene: 7. Germline V gene lookup returns CDR1 ENHRY and CDR2 SYGVKD. The sequencing input was PBMCs. This chain uses TRBV10-3 with TRBJ2-3, with 7 bases lining up with TRBD2. The receptor was derived from a woman aged 50 to 60 in good health and CMV-seropositive. CDR3 nucleotides: TGTGCCATCGGAGCGGGGAAAAACACAGATACGCAGTATTTT. Protein sequence: CAIGAGKNTDTQYF.